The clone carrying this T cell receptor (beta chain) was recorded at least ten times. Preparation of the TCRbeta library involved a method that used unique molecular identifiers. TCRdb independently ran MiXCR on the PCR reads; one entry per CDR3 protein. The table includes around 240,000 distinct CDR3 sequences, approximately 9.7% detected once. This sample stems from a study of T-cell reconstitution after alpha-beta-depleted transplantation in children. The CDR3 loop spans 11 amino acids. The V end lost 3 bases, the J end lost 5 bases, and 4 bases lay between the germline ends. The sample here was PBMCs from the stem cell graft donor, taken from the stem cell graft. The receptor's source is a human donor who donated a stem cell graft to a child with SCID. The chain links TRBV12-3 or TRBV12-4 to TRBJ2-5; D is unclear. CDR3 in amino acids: CASSFDETQYF. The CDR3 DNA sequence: TGTGCCAGCAGTTTTGATGAGACCCAGTACTTC.